A single TCR beta chain is shown here with its context. This specimen comes from a study of blood T cell repertoires in COVID-19. Across the whole study: Italy, Spain and the United States were the sources of the convalescent and acute COVID-19 samples. From T cells, B-cell-depleted T cells, or PBMCs came the material, which was cDNA or gDNA.

The authors' processing: How many nucleated cells were present was estimated from reference gene primer amplification. This table comes from immunoSEQ multiplex PCR, and its TCRdb copy is limited to in-frame clones, with some not included. The V and J calls and clone size were taken over from that table, and D and trimming were inferred from the DNA. Here the sample spans tens of thousands of clones, about four fifths being singletons. Germline-derived CDR1 and CDR2 are SGHVS and FQNEAQ. Trimming removed 2 bases from V and 4 bases from J; junction bases left unmatched: 14. This CDR3 comprises 18 residues.

The chain links TRBV7-8 to TRBJ2-7; 10 nucleotides align to TRBD2. The clonotype was recovered from a man between 65 and 80 years old with acute or convalescent COVID-19. Sequenced: peripheral blood. CDR3 region: CASSLSVGLAGVVYEQYF. The CDR3 nucleotides read TGTGCCAGCAGCTTAAGTGTGGGGCTAGCGGGAGTAGTTTACGAGCAGTACTTC.